The sample holds many counts of the clone carrying this T cell receptor (beta chain). The data are from a study of low-dose radiotherapy and immunotherapy resistance in tumors. Study information: A dose of 0.5 Gy per fraction was delivered to Cohort 1 every 2 weeks, for a total of 6.5 Gy. Each patient was administered nivolumab intravenously at 240 mg, which was a flat dose, every two weeks, along with intravenous ipilimumab at 1 mg/kg every six weeks.

Priming of first-strand cDNA relied on TRAV- and TRBV-specific primers (covering alpha and beta chains). Over roughly 19 PCR cycles, TCRs were amplified from a constant-region primer and V-primer adapter. TCRdb re-called the reads with MiXCR, one entry per CDR3 protein. The data hold some 94,000 distinct CDR3 sequences, with about 20% observed a single time. The V end was cut by 0 bases, the J end by 7 bases, with 9 bases between. The V gene's germline CDR1 is LGHNA and CDR2 YSLEER. The CDR3 consists of 14 residues. Sample time point: after trial treatment. Treatment noted: LDRT plus nivolumab, ipilimumab, low-dose cyclophosphamide and aspirin (RACIN trial). Low-dose radiotherapy and low-dose cyclophosphamide, together with aspirin, ipilimumab and nivolumab, were given to donors. Patients who could take part had advanced solid tumors with no tumor-infiltrating lymphocytes.

Sequencing was performed on PBMCs, taken after low-dose radiotherapy plus immunotherapy. The clonotype was recovered from a female donor with ovarian cancer. The rearrangement joins TRBV4-3 to TRBJ2-2; D is tentatively TRBD1 or TRBD2 (5 bases each). CDR3 sequence (DNA): TGCGCCAGCAGCCAAGATCAGGGAGTCGGGGAGCTGTTTTTT. Protein product: CASSQDQGVGELFF.